Detailed here is one TCR beta chain. The antigen remains unidentified. This entry comes from a study of cytomegalovirus exposure and HLA in healthy donors. Whole-study findings and limits: The study flagged approximately 180 TCR beta chains as cytomegalovirus-associated. Among the most significant clusters, several appeared linked to common viral pathogens in a later analysis. Among donors in an Asian-associated ancestry cluster, a later analysis reportedly found fewer N-insertions than the roughly 700-donor mean.

The primer mix had 60 Vbeta and 13 Jbeta primers. The data were produced by immunoSEQ multiplex PCR, yet TCRdb's version contains in-frame clones alone and is incomplete. In the table there are about 160,000 clones, approximately 80% of which are singletons. This CDR3 has 15 residues. V lost 6 bases to trimming and J lost 1 base; unmatched junction nucleotides: 8. Germline values: CDR1 MNHNS, CDR2 SASEGT. The chain employs TRBV6-1 and TRBJ1-1; TRBD1 matches at 7 bases. This receptor was taken from a man in his forties or fifties in good health and CMV-seronegative. Sequences were obtained from PBMCs. The CDR3 is CASRPQGGKNTEAFF. The CDR3 DNA sequence: TGTGCCAGCAGGCCCCAGGGGGGAAAGAACACTGAAGCTTTCTTT.